This TCR beta chain was sequenced during a study of blood T cell repertoires in COVID-19. Looking at the study overall: The United States, Italy and Spain were the sources of the acute and convalescent COVID-19 samples. T cells, B-cell-depleted T cells, or PBMCs supplied cDNA or gDNA.

Profiled with immunoSEQ multiplex PCR; TCRdb holds only in-frame clones, not every one. The profile shows tens of thousands of clones, around 90% of them singletons. The germline V gene encodes CDR1 KGHDR and CDR2 SFDVKD. The CDR3 covers 15 residues. Trimming stripped 6 bases from V and 2 bases from J, with 13 bases between. The rearrangement links TRBV24-1 to TRBJ2-1; D possibly corresponds to TRBD1 (6 bases). The material sequenced was peripheral blood. This receptor was obtained from a man aged 45 to 65 with acute or convalescent COVID-19. The CDR3 is CATSSIGDTYNEQFF. As DNA, the CDR3 is TGTGCCACCAGTTCCATCGGGGACACCTACAATGAGCAGTTCTTC.